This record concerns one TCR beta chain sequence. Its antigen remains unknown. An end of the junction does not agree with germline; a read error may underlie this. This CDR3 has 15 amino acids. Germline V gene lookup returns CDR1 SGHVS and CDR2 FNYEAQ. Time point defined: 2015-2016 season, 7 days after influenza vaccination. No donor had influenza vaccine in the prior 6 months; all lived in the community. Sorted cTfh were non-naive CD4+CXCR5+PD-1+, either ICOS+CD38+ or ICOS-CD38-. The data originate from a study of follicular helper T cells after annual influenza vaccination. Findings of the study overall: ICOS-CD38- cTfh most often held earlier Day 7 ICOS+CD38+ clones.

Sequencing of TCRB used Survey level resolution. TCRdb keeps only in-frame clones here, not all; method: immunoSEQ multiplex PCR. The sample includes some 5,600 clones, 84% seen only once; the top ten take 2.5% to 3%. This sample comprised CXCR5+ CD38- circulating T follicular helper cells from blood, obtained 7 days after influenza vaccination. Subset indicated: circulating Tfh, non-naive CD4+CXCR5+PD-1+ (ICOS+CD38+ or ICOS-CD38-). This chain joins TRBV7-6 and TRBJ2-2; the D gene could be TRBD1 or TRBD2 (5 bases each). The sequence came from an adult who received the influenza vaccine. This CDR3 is CASSLGTTKTGELFF. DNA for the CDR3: TGTGCCAGCAGCTTGGGGACCACGAAGACCGGGGAGCTGTTTTTT.